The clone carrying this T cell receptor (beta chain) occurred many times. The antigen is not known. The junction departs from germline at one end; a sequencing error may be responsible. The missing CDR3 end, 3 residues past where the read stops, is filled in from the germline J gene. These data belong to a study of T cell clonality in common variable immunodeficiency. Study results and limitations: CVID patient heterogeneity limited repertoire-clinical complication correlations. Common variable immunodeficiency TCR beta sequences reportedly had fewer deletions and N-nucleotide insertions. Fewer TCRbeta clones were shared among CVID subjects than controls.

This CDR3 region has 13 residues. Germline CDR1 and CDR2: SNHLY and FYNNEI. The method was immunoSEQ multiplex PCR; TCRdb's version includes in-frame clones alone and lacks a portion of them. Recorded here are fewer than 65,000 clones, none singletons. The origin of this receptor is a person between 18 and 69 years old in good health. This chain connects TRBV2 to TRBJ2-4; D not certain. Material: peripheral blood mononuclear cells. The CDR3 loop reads CASSGGGRNLQYF. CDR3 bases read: TGTGCCAGCAGTGGTGGCGGCAGAAACCTT.